These T cell receptor beta chains were read from a single sample in a study of blood T cell repertoires in COVID-19. Clones were read by immunoSEQ multiplex PCR, and TCRdb kept only the in-frame ones, dropping some. Of more than 60,000 clones in the sample, about 90% were seen once. The sequenced sample consisted of peripheral blood. The receptor source for this set is a man aged 55 to 69 with acute or convalescent COVID-19. Both conserved end residues are part of each CDR3. Each record gives: J gene, V gene, clone size, D gene, CDR3 DNA, CDR3 protein. A D gene is named only where the DNA matches it firmly. A clone size is listed for some rows: how often the clone was seen (once, few, many), or a class if it is expanded.

TRBJ1-1 TRBV12-3/TRBV12-4 . . TGTGCCAGCAGTTCTTGGGGGGGCACTGAAGCTTTCTTT CASSSWGGTEAFF
TRBJ2-3 TRBV11-2 . . TGTGCCAGCAGCCGACAGATGAGCACAGATACGCAGTATTTT CASSRQMSTDTQYF
TRBJ2-7 TRBV6-6 few . TGTGCCAGCAGTTGGACAGACTCCTACGAGCAGTACTTC CASSWTDSYEQYF
TRBJ1-1 TRBV28 . TRBD1 TGTGCCAGCAGTCCACAGGACAGGATTTACACTGAAGCTTTCTTT CASSPQDRIYTEAFF
TRBJ1-6 TRBV4-1 few . TGCGCCAGCAGCCAAGATCGAGAGGGCTATAATTCACCCCTCCACTTT CASSQDREGYNSPLHF
TRBJ2-3 TRBV5-4 . . TGTGCCAGCAGCTTGGAGGGAGTCACAGATACGCAGTATTTT CASSLEGVTDTQYF
TRBJ2-5 TRBV5-4 . . TGTGCCAGCAGCCCCGTGGGGCTCTCTCAAGAGACCCAGTACTTC CASSPVGLSQETQYF
TRBJ1-6 TRBV11-2 . TRBD1 TGTGCCAGCAGCACCCCGGGACAGGGCTCACCCCTCCACTTT CASSTPGQGSPLHF
TRBJ2-3 TRBV19 . TRBD2 TGTGCCAGTAGTCGACTAGCGGGGGCCGTTCCAGATACGCAGTATTTT CASSRLAGAVPDTQYF
TRBJ2-1 TRBV11-1 . TRBD2 TGTGCCAGCAGCCTCGGACTAGCGGGGGTCCACAATGAGCAGTTCTTC CASSLGLAGVHNEQFF
TRBJ1-1 TRBV27 . TRBD1 TGTGCCAGCAGGACGACGGACAGGGGGCGTCAGACTGAAGCTTTCTTT CASRTTDRGRQTEAFF
TRBJ1-1 TRBV25-1 . TRBD1 TGTGCCAGCATAAGGGACAGTGGCACTGAAGCTTTCTTT CASIRDSGTEAFF
TRBJ1-6 TRBV14 . . TGTGCCAGCAGCGCCGGGACAAGCAACTCACCCCTCCACTTT CASSAGTSNSPLHF
TRBJ1-2 TRBV7-8 . . TGTGCCAGCAGCTTAGGAGGGAACAAGAACTATGGCTACACCTTC CASSLGGNKNYGYTF
TRBJ2-1 TRBV9 . TRBD2 TGTGCCAGCAGCTCACTAGCGGGGGCGTACAATGAGCAGTTCTTC CASSSLAGAYNEQFF
TRBJ1-4 TRBV2 . . TGTGCCAGCAGCAGGACTGTCGAAAAACTGTTTTTT CASSRTVEKLFF
TRBJ1-1 TRBV11-2 . . TGTGCCAGCAGCCCTCTGTCGGACACTGAAGCTTTCTTT CASSPLSDTEAFF
TRBJ2-7 TRBV11-2 . . TGTGCCAGCAGCTTAGGCAGCGAGCAGTACTTC CASSLGSEQYF
TRBJ2-3 TRBV25-1 . TRBD1 TGTGCCAGCAGAGAAACCGGGACAGGGTCTCGAGCAGATACGCAGTATTTT CASRETGTGSRADTQYF
TRBJ1-3 TRBV19 . . TGTGCCACCAAGGCCAGGGCAGATTTGGGAAACACCATATATTTT CATKARADLGNTIYF
TRBJ2-2 TRBV11-2 . TRBD1 TGTGCCAGCAGCTTCCACGGACAGGGAGTGGCCGGGGAGCTGTTTTTT CASSFHGQGVAGELFF
TRBJ1-5 TRBV9 . . TGTGCCAGCAGCCCATCTAGCAATCAGCCCCAGCATTTT CASSPSSNQPQHF
TRBJ1-4 TRBV11-1 once . TGTGCCAGCAGCTTAATGAATGGGGCGAGTGAAAAACTGTTTTTT CASSLMNGASEKLFF
TRBJ1-2 TRBV2 . TRBD1 TGTGCCAGCAGTGACAGGGGGGTAAACTATGGCTACACCTTC CASSDRGVNYGYTF
TRBJ1-1 TRBV30 . . TGTGCCTGGATGGAACAGCAGGGCACTGAAGCTTTCTTT CAWMEQQGTEAFF
TRBJ1-6 TRBV2 . . TGTGCCAGCAGTGAAGAGGGGGTACCAAATTCACCCCTCCACTTT CASSEEGVPNSPLHF
TRBJ2-1 TRBV12-3/TRBV12-4 . . TGTGCCAGCAGTCCCCAGAACAATGAGCAGTTCTTC CASSPQNNEQFF